This T cell receptor beta chain was obtained from a study of blood T cells in healthy people across ages. Study results and limitations: Those diversity estimates obtained from one million T cells were thought to be underestimates. In long-lived donors, naive CD4+ cell counts and diversity exceeded those of aged donors.

A sample-barcoded 5' primer and a J-beta primer mix were used in a second PCR of about 6 to 12 cycles. MiXCR was run by TCRdb on the 5' RACE reads, yielding one entry per CDR3 protein. The table lists 950,000 to 1,200,000 distinct CDR3 sequences, 30% to 40% of them singletons. This clonotype was counted a few times. Antigen: not known. This TCR was sampled from a man aged 18 to 29 in good health. Sequenced input: blood.

CDR3 loop: CSAPLERDTDTQYF. The CDR3 DNA is TGCAGTGCGCCACTAGAGCGGGACACAGATACGCAGTATTTT. The chain links TRBV20-1 to TRBJ2-3, with 7 nucleotides matching TRBD2. V shed 6 bases, J shed 2 bases, and the junction held 8 bases outside the gene matches. The germline CDR1 and CDR2 sequences are DFQATT and SNEGSKA (reference sequence). This CDR3 region has 14 residues.